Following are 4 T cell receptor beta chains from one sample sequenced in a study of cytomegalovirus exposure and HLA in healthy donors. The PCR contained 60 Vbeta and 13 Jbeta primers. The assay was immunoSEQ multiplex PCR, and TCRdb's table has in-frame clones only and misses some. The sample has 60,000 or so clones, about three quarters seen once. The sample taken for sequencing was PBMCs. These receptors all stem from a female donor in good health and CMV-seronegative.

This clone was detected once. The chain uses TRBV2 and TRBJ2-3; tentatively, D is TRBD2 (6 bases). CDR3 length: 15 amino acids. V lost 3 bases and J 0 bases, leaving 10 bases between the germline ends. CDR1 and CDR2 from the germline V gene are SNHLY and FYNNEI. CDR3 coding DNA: TGTGCCAGCAGTGAGTCCGGGACTAGCACAGATACGCAGTATTTT. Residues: CASSESGTSTDTQYF.

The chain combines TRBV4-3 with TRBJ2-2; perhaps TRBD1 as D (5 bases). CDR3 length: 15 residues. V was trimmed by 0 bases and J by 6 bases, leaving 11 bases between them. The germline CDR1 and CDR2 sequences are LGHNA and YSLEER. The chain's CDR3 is CASSQDIRVPGELFF. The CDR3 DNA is TGCGCCAGCAGCCAAGATATCAGGGTCCCCGGGGAGCTGTTTTTT.

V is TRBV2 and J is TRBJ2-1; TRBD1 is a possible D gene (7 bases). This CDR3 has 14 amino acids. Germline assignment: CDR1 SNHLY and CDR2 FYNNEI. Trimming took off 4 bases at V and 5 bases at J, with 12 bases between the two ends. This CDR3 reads CASSGGRGDNEQFF. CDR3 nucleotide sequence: TGTGCCAGCAGTGGGGGCAGGGGGGACAATGAGCAGTTCTTC.

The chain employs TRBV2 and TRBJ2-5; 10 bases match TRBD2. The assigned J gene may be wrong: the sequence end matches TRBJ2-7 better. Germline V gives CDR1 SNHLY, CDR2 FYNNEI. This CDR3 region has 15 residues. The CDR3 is CASSVGTSETYEQYF. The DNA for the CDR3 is TGTGCCAGCAGTGTCGGGACTAGCGAGACCTACGAGCAGTACTTC.